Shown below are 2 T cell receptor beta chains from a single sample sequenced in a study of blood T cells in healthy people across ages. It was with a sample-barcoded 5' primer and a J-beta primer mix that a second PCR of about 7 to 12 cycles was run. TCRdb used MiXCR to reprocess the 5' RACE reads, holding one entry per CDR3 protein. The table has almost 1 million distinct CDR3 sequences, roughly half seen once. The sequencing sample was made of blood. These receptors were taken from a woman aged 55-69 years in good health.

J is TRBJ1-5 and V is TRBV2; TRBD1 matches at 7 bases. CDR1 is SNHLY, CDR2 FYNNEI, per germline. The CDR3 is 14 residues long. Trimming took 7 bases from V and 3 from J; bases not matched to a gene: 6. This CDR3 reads CASMQGGVNQPQHF. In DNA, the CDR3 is TGTGCCAGCATGCAGGGGGGGGTCAATCAGCCCCAGCATTTT.

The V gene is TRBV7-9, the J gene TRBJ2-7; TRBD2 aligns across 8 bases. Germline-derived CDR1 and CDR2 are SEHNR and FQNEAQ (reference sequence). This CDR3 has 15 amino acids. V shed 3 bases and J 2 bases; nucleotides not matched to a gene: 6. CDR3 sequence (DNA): TGTGCCAGCAGCTTCGGTAGCGGGAACACCTACGAGCAGTACTTC. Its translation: CASSFGSGNTYEQYF.